This T cell receptor beta chain was observed in a study of cytomegalovirus exposure and HLA in healthy donors. As for the study in general: Unique TCRs numbering 75 million to 95 million, obtained from HLA-typed donors, made up an early data release. Study results and caveats: Across HLA loci, a later analysis found differing TCR association rates, with DRB1 most and HLA-C fewest.

The primer mix had 60 Vbeta and 13 Jbeta primers. TCRdb keeps only in-frame clones here, not all; method: immunoSEQ multiplex PCR. The profile covers about 97,000 clones, with roughly four fifths appearing a single time and 3% to 4% taken by the ten largest. Details on this clone: The target antigen is unknown.

CDR3 length: 15 amino acids. Germline CDR1 is ENHRY and CDR2 is SYGVKD. V shed 2 bases and J shed 1 base, with 12 bases lying between them. This clonotype originated in a man aged 40-49 years in good health and CMV-seronegative. Specimen: PBMCs. The V and J genes are TRBV10-3 and TRBJ2-7, with a weak D call TRBD1 (5 bases). CDR3 loop: CAISEPQGLSYEQYF. The CDR3 nucleotides are TGTGCCATCAGTGAGCCGCAGGGTCTTTCCTACGAGCAGTACTTC.